The T cell receptor beta chain under discussion was sequenced for a study of cytomegalovirus exposure and HLA in healthy donors. The V and J ends lost 7 bases and 3 bases respectively, with 9 bases between them. This CDR3 contains 12 residues. Germline CDR1 is LNHDA and CDR2 is SQIVND (reference sequence). This clone appeared a few times. PCR used 60 Vbeta primers and 13 Jbeta primers. TCRdb's copy holds only in-frame clones and misses some; the assay was immunoSEQ multiplex PCR. The sample includes 75,000 to 100,000 clones, about 70% seen only once; the top ten take less than 15%. The origin of this receptor is a woman between 70 and 85 years old in good health and CMV-seropositive. Sequenced input: PBMCs. This sequence joins TRBV19 and TRBJ1-2; D not certain. The CDR3 is CASKVGDYGYTF. The CDR3 nucleotides are TGTGCCAGTAAGGTGGGCGACTATGGCTACACCTTC. The entire variable domain, with the rest obtained from reference TRBV19 and TRBJ1-2, is as follows: DGGITQSPKYLFRKEGQNVTLSCEQNLNHDAMYWYRQDPGQGLRLIYYSQIVNDFQKGDIAEGYSVSREKKESFPLTVTSAQKNPTAFYLCASKVGDYGYTFGSGTRLTVV.